Each of the 7 T cell receptor beta chains below was sequenced from the same sample in a study of technical replicates of blood from several donors. Clones were sequenced by immunoSEQ multiplex PCR, and TCRdb holds only the in-frame ones, with some missing. This table has about 83,000 clones, 92% appearing once. The sequencing sample was made of T cells isolated from PBMCs. These TCRs come from a human donor in good health.

The chain uses TRBV5-1 and TRBJ2-7; D remains unclear. The length of the CDR3 is 15 residues. CDR1 and CDR2 from the germline V gene are SGHRS and YFSETQ. V gave up 0 bases and J gave up 0 bases, with 10 bases separating them. The CDR3 bases are TGCGCCAGCAGCTTGGATCCAGGAAGCTCCTACGAGCAGTACTTC. Protein: CASSLDPGSSYEQYF.

This chain connects TRBV5-4 to TRBJ2-7; TRBD2 agrees at 14 bases. Germline assignment: CDR1 SGHNT and CDR2 YYREEE (reference sequence). With V trimmed by 5 bases and J by 7 bases, 17 bases remained unmatched. This CDR3 contains 18 residues. CDR3 amino acids: CASRGGLAGVSPEREQYF. DNA of the CDR3: TGTGCCAGCAGGGGGGGACTAGCGGGAGTGAGTCCCGAGAGAGAGCAGTACTTC.

The rearrangement uses TRBV20-1 and TRBJ1-4; D is possibly TRBD1 (6 bases). The CDR3 runs 10 residues. Germline V gene sequence: CDR1 DFQATT, CDR2 SNEGSKA (reference sequence). Deletions cut 6 bases from V and 12 bases from J, with 11 bases between. The DNA for the CDR3 is TGCAGTGCCAAGAGACAGGAACTGTTTTTT. It specifies CSAKRQELFF.

The chain has TRBV19 and TRBJ1-5; possible D gene TRBD1, 6 bases. Germline CDR1 and CDR2: LNHDA and SQIVND (reference sequence). The CDR3 has 14 residues. The V gene lost 8 bases and the J gene lost 7 bases, with 18 bases spanning the gap. The CDR3 region is CASDERGLGQPQHF. The CDR3 region has the DNA TGTGCCAGTGACGAGAGGGGGTTGGGGCAGCCCCAGCATTTT.

V usage is TRBV27 and J usage is TRBJ2-7; TRBD2 agrees at 7 bases. The V gene's germline CDR1 is MNHEY and CDR2 SMNVEV (reference sequence). J lost 6 bases, V lost 5 bases, and 16 bases had no gene match. The CDR3 is 16 amino acids. In DNA form, the CDR3 reads TGTGCCAGCAGTCCGTTGGGAGGGGTGGCTGGGTCCGAGCAGTACTTC. Translated: CASSPLGGVAGSEQYF.

The gene calls are TRBV15 and TRBJ1-2; D may be TRBD1 (5 bases). From germline, CDR1 is LNHNV and CDR2 YYDKDF (reference sequence). This CDR3 region has 14 residues. V was pared by 1 base and J by 3 bases, with 9 bases between. The CDR3 reads CATSRVGGDYGYTF. In nucleotides, the CDR3 is TGTGCCACCAGCAGAGTTGGGGGGGACTATGGCTACACCTTC.

J is TRBJ2-5 and V is TRBV23-1, with TRBD2 identical over 8 bases. TRBV23-1 is classed as an ORF, of uncertain function. The CDR3 is 16 amino acids. V was pared by 6 bases and J by 9 bases, with 18 bases of the junction left unmatched. The CDR3: CASSPTTGTRGIAQYF. CDR3 DNA: TGCGCCAGCAGCCCGACAACCGGGACTAGGGGTATCGCCCAGTACTTC.